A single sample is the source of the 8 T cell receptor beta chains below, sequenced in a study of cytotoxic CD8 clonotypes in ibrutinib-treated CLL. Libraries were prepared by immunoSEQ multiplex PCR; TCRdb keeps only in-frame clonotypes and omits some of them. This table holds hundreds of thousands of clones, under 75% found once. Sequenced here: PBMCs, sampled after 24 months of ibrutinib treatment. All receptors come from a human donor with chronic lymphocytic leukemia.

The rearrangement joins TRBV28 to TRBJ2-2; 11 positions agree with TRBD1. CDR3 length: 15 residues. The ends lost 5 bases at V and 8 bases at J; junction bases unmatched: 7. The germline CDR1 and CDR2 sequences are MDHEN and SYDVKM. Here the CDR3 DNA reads TGTGCCAGCAGTCGGGACAGGGGGTACGTAGGGGAGCTGTTTTTT. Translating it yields CASSRDRGYVGELFF.

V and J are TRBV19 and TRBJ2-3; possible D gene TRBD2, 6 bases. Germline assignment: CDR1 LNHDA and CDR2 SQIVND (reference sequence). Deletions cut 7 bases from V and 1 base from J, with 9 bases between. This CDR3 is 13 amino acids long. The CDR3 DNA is TGTGCCAGTAACTCGGGGGGCACAGATACGCAGTATTTT. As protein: CASNSGGTDTQYF.

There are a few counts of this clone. CDR3 sequence (DNA): TGTGCCAGCTCACCAACGGACAGCCTGGAGCAGTACTTC. Protein sequence: CASSPTDSLEQYF. The V gene is TRBV18, the J gene TRBJ2-7, with D tentatively TRBD1 (6 bases). Germline V gives CDR1 KGHSH, CDR2 LQKENI. Trimming removed 2 bases at V and 7 bases at J, with 12 bases between. This CDR3 spans 13 amino acids.

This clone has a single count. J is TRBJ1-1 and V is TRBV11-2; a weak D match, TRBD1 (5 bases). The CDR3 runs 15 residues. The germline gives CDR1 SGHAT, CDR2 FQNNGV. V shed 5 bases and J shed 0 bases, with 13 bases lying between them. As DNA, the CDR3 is TGTGCCAGCAGCCCCTGGGGGGGGGTGAACACTGAAGCTTTCTTT. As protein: CASSPWGGVNTEAFF.

The CDR3 loop is CASSYRGELFF. In nucleotides, the CDR3 is TGTGCCAGCAGTTACCGCGGGGAGCTGTTTTTT. This sequence joins TRBV6-1 and TRBJ2-2; no reliable D call. The CDR3 is 11 residues long. Trimming stripped 5 bases from V and 7 bases from J, with 5 bases between. Germline CDR1 is MNHNS and CDR2 is SASEGT.

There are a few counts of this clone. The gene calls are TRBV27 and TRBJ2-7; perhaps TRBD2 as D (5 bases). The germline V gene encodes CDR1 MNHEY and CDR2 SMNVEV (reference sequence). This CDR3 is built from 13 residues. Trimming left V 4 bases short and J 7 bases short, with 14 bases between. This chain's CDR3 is CASSSGGLREQYF. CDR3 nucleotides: TGTGCCAGCAGTTCCGGAGGCCTACGTGAGCAGTACTTC.

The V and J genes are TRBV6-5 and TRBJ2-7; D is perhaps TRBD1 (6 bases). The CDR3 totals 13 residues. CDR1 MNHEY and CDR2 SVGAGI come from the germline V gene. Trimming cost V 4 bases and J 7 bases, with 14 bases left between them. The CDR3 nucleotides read TGTGCCAGCAGTTCTACAGGGATGGGGGAGCAGTACTTC. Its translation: CASSSTGMGEQYF.

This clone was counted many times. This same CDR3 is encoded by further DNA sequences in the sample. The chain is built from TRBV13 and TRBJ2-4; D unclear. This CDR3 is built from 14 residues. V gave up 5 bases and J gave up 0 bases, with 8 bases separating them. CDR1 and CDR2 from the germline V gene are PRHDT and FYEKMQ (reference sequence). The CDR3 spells CASSTKLAKNIQYF. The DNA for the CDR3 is TGTGCCAGCAGCACTAAGCTAGCCAAAAACATTCAGTACTTC.